These T cell receptor beta chains were read from a single sample in a study of cytomegalovirus exposure and HLA in healthy donors. The repertoire was sequenced with immunoSEQ multiplex PCR; TCRdb's copy has only in-frame clones and lacks some. The table includes about 140,000 clones, 88% detected once. The sample comprised PBMCs. These receptors all come from a woman between 40 and 55 years old in good health and CMV-seronegative. CDR3s include the opening cysteine and the closing phenylalanine or tryptophan. Fields, in order: D gene, J gene, V gene, clone size, CDR3 DNA, CDR3 protein. D genes are given only for firm matches. The size of a clone is reported for some rows only, either as once, few or many, or as a class for expanded clones.

d_call: TRBD2
j_call: TRBJ2-2
v_call: TRBV25-1
clone_size: -
cdr3_nt: TGTGCCAGCAGTGAATCGGGACTAGCGGGAGTCACCGGGGAGCTGTTTTTT
cdr3_aa: CASSESGLAGVTGELFF

d_call: TRBD2
j_call: TRBJ2-1
v_call: TRBV30
clone_size: -
cdr3_nt: TGTGCCTGGAGTGGGGGGAGGACTAGCAGGTACAATGAGCAGTTCTTC
cdr3_aa: CAWSGGRTSRYNEQFF

d_call: -
j_call: TRBJ2-2
v_call: TRBV5-4
clone_size: -
cdr3_nt: TGTGCCAGCAGCTTGGAGACTGGGAACACCGGGGAGCTGTTTTTT
cdr3_aa: CASSLETGNTGELFF

d_call: -
j_call: TRBJ2-7
v_call: TRBV7-3
clone_size: few
cdr3_nt: TGTGCCAGCAGCTCCAACAGCGGCTACGAGCAGTACTTC
cdr3_aa: CASSSNSGYEQYF

d_call: TRBD1
j_call: TRBJ1-1
v_call: TRBV5-1
clone_size: once
cdr3_nt: TGCGCCAGCAAAGAACAGGGGTCGAGCACTGAAGCTTTCTTT
cdr3_aa: CASKEQGSSTEAFF

d_call: TRBD1
j_call: TRBJ2-1
v_call: TRBV7-7
clone_size: -
cdr3_nt: TGTGCCAGCAGCACAGGGGGGAGATCGGGCTACAATGAGCAGTTCTTC
cdr3_aa: CASSTGGRSGYNEQFF

d_call: -
j_call: TRBJ2-2
v_call: TRBV7-6
clone_size: -
cdr3_nt: TGTGCCAGCAGCTTAAGGGGGGGTAACACCGGGGAGCTGTTTTTT
cdr3_aa: CASSLRGGNTGELFF

d_call: -
j_call: TRBJ2-6
v_call: TRBV7-9
clone_size: -
cdr3_nt: TGTGCCAGCAGCCTCCAGCGCTTCTCTGGGGCCAACGTCCTGACTTTC
cdr3_aa: CASSLQRFSGANVLTF

d_call: TRBD2
j_call: TRBJ2-5
v_call: TRBV5-8
clone_size: -
cdr3_nt: TGTGCCAGCAGCTTTCAAGCGGGGAGGTTAGAGACCCAGTACTTC
cdr3_aa: CASSFQAGRLETQYF

d_call: -
j_call: TRBJ2-3
v_call: TRBV9
clone_size: -
cdr3_nt: TGTGCCAGCAGCCCCCTACCCCTCGGCACAGATACGCAGTATTTT
cdr3_aa: CASSPLPLGTDTQYF

d_call: -
j_call: TRBJ2-7
v_call: TRBV2
clone_size: few
cdr3_nt: TGTGCCAGCAGTGTGCCTACAGGGACCGAGCAGTACTTC
cdr3_aa: CASSVPTGTEQYF

d_call: TRBD2
j_call: TRBJ2-4
v_call: TRBV6-6
clone_size: -
cdr3_nt: TGTGCCAGCAGTGACCTCGGGACTAGAGATTCGCACTTC
cdr3_aa: CASSDLGTRDSHF

d_call: -
j_call: TRBJ1-5
v_call: TRBV7-2
clone_size: few
cdr3_nt: TGTGCCAGCAGCTTAGTAGCTGTGTATCAGCCCCAGCATTTT
cdr3_aa: CASSLVAVYQPQHF

d_call: -
j_call: TRBJ2-3
v_call: TRBV7-9
clone_size: -
cdr3_nt: TGTGCCAGCAGCTTCTTAGTGACTGCGTTCTCTAGCACAGATACGCAGTATTTT
cdr3_aa: CASSFLVTAFSSTDTQYF

d_call: TRBD2
j_call: TRBJ2-3
v_call: TRBV11-3
clone_size: -
cdr3_nt: TGTGCCAGCAGCTTAGATCGAGGAGCGGGAGCCCCAGATACGCAGTATTTT
cdr3_aa: CASSLDRGAGAPDTQYF

d_call: TRBD1
j_call: TRBJ1-5
v_call: TRBV6-5
clone_size: -
cdr3_nt: TGTGCCAGCAGTCGGGACAGGAATAATCAGCCCCAGCATTTT
cdr3_aa: CASSRDRNNQPQHF

d_call: -
j_call: TRBJ2-1
v_call: TRBV11-2
clone_size: -
cdr3_nt: TGTGCCAGCAGCGAGACGAGCATCGGGATCTACAATGAGCAGTTCTTC
cdr3_aa: CASSETSIGIYNEQFF

d_call: TRBD1
j_call: TRBJ2-1
v_call: TRBV28
clone_size: -
cdr3_nt: TGTGCCAGCAGTCCTACCGGGACAGGGACCAACAATGAGCAGTTCTTC
cdr3_aa: CASSPTGTGTNNEQFF

d_call: TRBD2
j_call: TRBJ2-7
v_call: TRBV9
clone_size: -
cdr3_nt: TGTGCCAGCAGCGCCGTAGGAAGCGGGGACTACGAGCAGTACTTC
cdr3_aa: CASSAVGSGDYEQYF

d_call: -
j_call: TRBJ1-2
v_call: TRBV6-5
clone_size: -
cdr3_nt: TGTGCCAGCAGTTACTTTGAGGGCTTGGGCTACACCTTC
cdr3_aa: CASSYFEGLGYTF

d_call: -
j_call: TRBJ2-1
v_call: TRBV5-4
clone_size: -
cdr3_nt: TGTGCCAGCAGCGGCGTAGCCAATGAGCAGTTCTTC
cdr3_aa: CASSGVANEQFF

d_call: TRBD2
j_call: TRBJ2-1
v_call: TRBV4-2
clone_size: -
cdr3_nt: TGTGCCAGCAGCCAAGGATCAGCGGGAGCAGACAATGAGCAGTTCTTC
cdr3_aa: CASSQGSAGADNEQFF

d_call: -
j_call: TRBJ2-1
v_call: TRBV4-2
clone_size: -
cdr3_nt: TGTGCCAGCAGCAGGGGCGGGGAGAGCGAGAATGAGCAGTTCTTC
cdr3_aa: CASSRGGESENEQFF

d_call: -
j_call: TRBJ2-7
v_call: TRBV7-9
clone_size: -
cdr3_nt: TGTGCCAGCAGCTGGGCTGGGCAGTCCGCCTACGAGCAGTACTTC
cdr3_aa: CASSWAGQSAYEQYF

d_call: TRBD1
j_call: TRBJ2-7
v_call: TRBV2
clone_size: -
cdr3_nt: TGTGCCAGCAGTGGGGACAGGGGTCTCCACGAGCAGTACTTC
cdr3_aa: CASSGDRGLHEQYF

d_call: -
j_call: TRBJ1-6
v_call: TRBV6-5
clone_size: once
cdr3_nt: TGTGCCAGCAGGAGCTCTAGCTCACCCCTCCACTTT
cdr3_aa: CASRSSSSPLHF

d_call: TRBD1
j_call: TRBJ1-4
v_call: TRBV30
clone_size: -
cdr3_nt: TGTGCCTGGAGTCTCCGGACAGGGGGGGGGTTGAGGGGACTGTTTTTT
cdr3_aa: CAWSLRTGGGLRGLFF

d_call: -
j_call: TRBJ1-2
v_call: TRBV11-3
clone_size: -
cdr3_nt: TGTGCCAGCAGCTTAGGGACAACCTATGGCTACACCTTC
cdr3_aa: CASSLGTTYGYTF

d_call: TRBD1
j_call: TRBJ2-3
v_call: TRBV28
clone_size: -
cdr3_nt: TGTGCCAGCAGTCTAAGTACAGGGGGCGGCACAGATACGCAGTATTTT
cdr3_aa: CASSLSTGGGTDTQYF

d_call: -
j_call: TRBJ2-2
v_call: TRBV7-2
clone_size: -
cdr3_nt: TGTGCCAGCAGCCAACCCTACCCGGCCGGGGAGCTGTTTTTT
cdr3_aa: CASSQPYPAGELFF

d_call: TRBD2
j_call: TRBJ2-5
v_call: TRBV7-7
clone_size: -
cdr3_nt: TGTGCTAGCAGCTCCAGTAGCGGGAGGGCCCGAGAGACCCAGTACTTC
cdr3_aa: CASSSSSGRARETQYF